The entry below describes one T cell receptor (beta chain). The V gene's germline CDR1 is MDHEN and CDR2 SYDVKM. The CDR3 is 16 amino acids. Trimming pared 4 bases from V and 0 bases from J, leaving 12 bases between. Tregs were sorted as CD4+CD25+CD127-/low cells. Full-length variable regions came from constant-region reverse primers plus semi-nested Nested Universal Primer A PCR. One entry per CDR3 protein results from TCRdb running MiXCR on the 5' RACE reads. The sample gives 40,000 to 55,000 distinct CDR3 sequences, approximately 23% of which show up once; approximately 4.7% is in the top ten. The chain recombines TRBV28 with TRBJ1-4; possible D gene TRBD1, 6 bases. This receptor was taken from a female donor with breast cancer. Sequenced input: Tregs sorted from a lymph node. CDR3 protein: CASSSSEGATNEKLFF. In DNA, the CDR3 is TGTGCCAGCAGTTCCTCTGAGGGGGCAACTAATGAAAAACTGTTTTTT.